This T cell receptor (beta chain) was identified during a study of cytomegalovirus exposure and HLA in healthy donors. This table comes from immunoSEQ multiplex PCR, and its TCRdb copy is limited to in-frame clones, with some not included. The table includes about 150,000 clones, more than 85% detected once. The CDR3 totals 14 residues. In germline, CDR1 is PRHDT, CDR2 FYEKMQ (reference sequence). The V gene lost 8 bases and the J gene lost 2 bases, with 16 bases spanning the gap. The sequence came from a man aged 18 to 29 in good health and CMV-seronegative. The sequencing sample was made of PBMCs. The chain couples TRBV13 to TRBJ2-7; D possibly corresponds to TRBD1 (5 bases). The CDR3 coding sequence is TGTGCCAGCTCGAAGGGGATCTCGACCTACGAGCAGTACGTC. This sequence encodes CASSKGISTYEQYV.